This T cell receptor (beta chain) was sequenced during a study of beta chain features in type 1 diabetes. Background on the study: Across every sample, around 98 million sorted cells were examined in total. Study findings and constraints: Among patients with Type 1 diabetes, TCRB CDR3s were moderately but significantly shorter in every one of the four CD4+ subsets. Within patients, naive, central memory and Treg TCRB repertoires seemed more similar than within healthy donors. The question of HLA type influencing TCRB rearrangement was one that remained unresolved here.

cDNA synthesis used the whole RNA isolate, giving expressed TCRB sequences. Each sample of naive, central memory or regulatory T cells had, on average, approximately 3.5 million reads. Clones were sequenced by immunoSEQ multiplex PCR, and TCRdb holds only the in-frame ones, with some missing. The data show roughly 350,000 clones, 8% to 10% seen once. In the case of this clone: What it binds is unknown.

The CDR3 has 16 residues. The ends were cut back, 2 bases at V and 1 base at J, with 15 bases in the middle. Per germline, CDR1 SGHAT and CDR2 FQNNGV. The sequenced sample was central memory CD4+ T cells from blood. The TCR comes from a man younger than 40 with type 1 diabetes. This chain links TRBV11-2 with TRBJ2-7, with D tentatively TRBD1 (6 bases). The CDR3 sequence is CASSLRGGAESYEQYF. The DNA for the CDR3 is TGTGCCAGCAGCTTACGTGGGGGCGCAGAGTCCTACGAGCAGTACTTC.